These 30 T cell receptor beta chains came from one sample sequenced in a study of radiotherapy plus CTLA-4 blockade in lung cancer. Only in-frame clones appear in the TCRdb table, and some are missing; sequencing was by immunoSEQ multiplex PCR. The sample yields 45,000 to 55,000 clones, about 81% seen once. Sample: peripheral blood, taken from a patient treated with radiotherapy plus ipilimumab. The receptors were gathered from a human donor with non-small cell lung cancer who had stable disease on radiotherapy plus ipilimumab.

The chain links TRBV18 to TRBJ2-3; no firm D call. Trimming left V 0 bases short and J 0 bases short, with 7 bases between. Germline V lookup: CDR1 KGHSH, CDR2 LQKENI. The CDR3 is 15 residues long. This chain's CDR3 is CASSPPTTSTDTQYF. The CDR3 DNA is TGTGCCAGCTCACCACCGACAACTAGCACAGATACGCAGTATTTT.

The rearrangement joins TRBV9 to TRBJ2-1; D possibly corresponds to TRBD2 (8 bases). Trimming pared 4 bases from V and 3 bases from J, leaving 17 bases between. The CDR3 is 16 amino acids. Germline V gives CDR1 SGDLS, CDR2 YYNGEE. For the CDR3, the DNA is TGTGCCAGCAGCCCAGGGGGTAGCGGGAACTACAATGAGCAGTTCTTC. This sequence encodes CASSPGGSGNYNEQFF. The whole variable domain, remainder taken from reference TRBV9 and TRBJ2-1, is DSGVTQTPKHLITATGQRVTLRCSPRSGDLSVYWYQQSLDQGLQFLIQYYNGEERAKGNILERFSAQQFPDLHSELNLSSLELGDSALYFCASSPGGSGNYNEQFFGPGTRLTVL.

In this sample, this clone turned up once. V and J are TRBV5-4 and TRBJ2-3; 11 nucleotides agree with TRBD2. Germline values: CDR1 SGHNT, CDR2 YYREEE (reference sequence). This CDR3 comprises 16 residues. J lost 2 bases, V lost 4 bases, and 6 bases had no gene match. CDR3 bases: TGTGCCAGCAGCCGGATAGCGGGAGGGCCCACAGATACGCAGTATTTT. Amino acids: CASSRIAGGPTDTQYF.

The V and J genes are TRBV9 and TRBJ2-2, with D unresolved. Trimming stripped 4 bases from V and 1 base from J, with 11 bases between. The CDR3 totals 15 residues. The germline gives CDR1 SGDLS, CDR2 YYNGEE. CDR3 sequence (DNA): TGTGCCAGCAGCTTATCCAACTTGAACACCGGGGAGCTGTTTTTT. Its translation: CASSLSNLNTGELFF.

This rearrangement joins TRBV10-3 to TRBJ2-5, with 11 bases aligning to TRBD1. The end of the DNA fits TRBJ2-7 better, so the J call may be wrong. The CDR3 extends over 14 amino acids. The germline V gene encodes CDR1 ENHRY and CDR2 SYGVKD. The CDR3 nucleotides are TGTGCCATCAGTGACCGGGACAGGGGGTACGAGCAGTACTTC. Its translation: CAISDRDRGYEQYF.

The V call is TRBV10-3, the J call TRBJ2-7; tentatively, D is TRBD1 (7 bases). Trimming left V 11 bases short and J 4 bases short, with 30 bases between. The CDR3 has 17 amino acids. The germline gives CDR1 ENHRY, CDR2 SYGVKD. CDR3 in DNA: TGTGCCCTAACTCTCCTGAGGAGGGGGCTTAGGTTTTACGAGCAGTACTTC. It codes for CALTLLRRGLRFYEQYF.

This clone is labeled medium-sized. V is TRBV4-3 and J is TRBJ2-5; 9 bases are a match to TRBD1. J was trimmed by 5 bases and V by 4 bases; bases with no gene match: 14. There are 17 residues in the CDR3. Germline V CDR1 and CDR2: LGHNA, YSLEER. The CDR3: CASSPPKDRGRGETQYF. In DNA, the CDR3 is TGCGCCAGCAGCCCACCCAAGGACAGGGGTCGGGGGGAGACCCAGTACTTC.

By frequency in the sample, this clone is medium-sized. The chain combines TRBV5-4 with TRBJ2-7, with D possibly being TRBD1 (5 bases). Trimming left V 2 bases short and J 2 bases short, with 14 bases between. Germline values: CDR1 SGHNT, CDR2 YYREEE (reference sequence). CDR3 length: 15 amino acids. DNA for the CDR3: TGTGCCAGCAGCTTCAGGCGACAGCATCCCTACGAGCAGTACTTC. Translating it yields CASSFRRQHPYEQYF.

This chain uses TRBV30 with TRBJ2-4; 13 bases are a match to TRBD2. V gave up 3 bases and J gave up 16 bases; unmatched junction bases: 9. Germline assignment: CDR1 GTSNPN and CDR2 SVGIG (reference sequence). The CDR3 has 13 residues. DNA for the CDR3: TGTGCCTGGAGAGGACTAGCGGGAGAGGGAGTTTACTTC. This sequence encodes CAWRGLAGEGVYF.

On this clone: This same CDR3 is encoded by further DNA sequences in the sample. The chain combines TRBV28 with TRBJ2-3, with a possible D match to TRBD1 (5 bases). From germline, CDR1 is MDHEN and CDR2 SYDVKM. V lost 2 bases and J lost 0, with 9 bases in between. This CDR3 is built from 15 residues. In nucleotides, the CDR3 is TGTGCCAGCAGTTTACAGGGTCTTAGCACAGATACGCAGTATTTT. As protein: CASSLQGLSTDTQYF. Full variable domain (outside the CDR3, taken from reference TRBV28 and TRBJ2-3): DVKVTQSSRYLVKRTGEKVFLECVQDMDHENMFWYRQDPGLGLRLIYFSYDVKMKEKGDIPEGYSVSREKKERFSLILESASTNQTSMYLCASSLQGLSTDTQYFGPGTRLTVL.

The rearrangement links TRBV19 to TRBJ2-2; D is perhaps TRBD1 (5 bases). The germline CDR1 and CDR2 sequences are LNHDA and SQIVND (reference sequence). The V end lost 6 bases, the J end lost 3 bases, and 14 bases lay between the germline ends. The CDR3 runs to 15 residues. The CDR3 DNA sequence: TGTGCCAGTAGACCCCAAGACAGCTACACCGGGGAGCTGTTTTTT. Amino acids: CASRPQDSYTGELFF.

The J gene is TRBJ2-7, the V gene TRBV6-1; 7 bases agree with TRBD2. V was pared by 10 bases and J by 0 bases, with 9 bases of the junction left unmatched. This CDR3 has 14 residues. CDR1 is MNHNS, CDR2 SASEGT, per germline. CDR3 sequence: CATKGRESSYEQYF. Here the CDR3 DNA reads TGTGCCACCAAAGGGAGGGAGAGCTCCTACGAGCAGTACTTC.

The chain employs TRBV11-3 and TRBJ2-6; 10 nucleotides align to TRBD1. In germline, CDR1 is SGHNT, CDR2 YENEEA. There are 15 residues in the CDR3. Trimming at V came to 8 bases and at J to 8 bases, leaving 9 bases not matched to a gene. The CDR3 is CASSRTGGGPNVLTF. CDR3 coding DNA: TGTGCCAGCTCCAGGACAGGGGGGGGACCCAACGTCCTGACTTTC.

The rearrangement joins TRBV7-8 to TRBJ2-5, with TRBD2 identical over 7 bases. The end of the DNA aligns better with TRBJ2-7, so the J call may be wrong. Germline lookup yields CDR1 SGHVS and CDR2 FQNEAQ. This CDR3 has 14 residues. CDR3 amino acids: CASSLLAAFYEQYF. The CDR3 coding sequence is TGTGCCAGCAGCTTACTAGCGGCCTTCTACGAGCAGTACTTC.

The gene calls are TRBV2 and TRBJ2-1; 9 bases line up with TRBD2. Unmatched junction bases numbered 15, after V lost 8 bases and J lost 7 bases. This CDR3 contains 16 residues. The germline V gene has CDR1 SNHLY and CDR2 FYNNEI. Here the CDR3 reads CASYPAGGRASNEQFF. The CDR3 nucleotides are TGTGCCAGCTACCCCGCGGGCGGGAGGGCCTCAAATGAGCAGTTCTTC.

CDR3 amino acids: CASSKGHGGGYTF. CDR3 DNA sequence: TGTGCCAGCAGTAAGGGACATGGCGGAGGCTACACCTTC. V gene TRBV6-4 combines with J gene TRBJ1-2; perhaps TRBD1 as D (6 bases). This CDR3 region has 13 residues. Germline CDR1 is MRHNA and CDR2 is SNTAGT. The V end lost 5 bases, the J end lost 8 bases, and 15 bases lay between the germline ends.

The V call is TRBV9, the J call TRBJ2-5; D possibly corresponds to TRBD2 (6 bases). Trimming cost V 4 bases and J 4 bases, with 20 bases left between them. This CDR3 is 16 amino acids long. Germline lookup yields CDR1 SGDLS and CDR2 YYNGEE. Written as DNA, the CDR3 is TGTGCCAGCAGCCGTGGGGACTCTGGCGTGGGAGAGACCCAGTACTTC. Translating gives CASSRGDSGVGETQYF.

V usage is TRBV19 and J usage is TRBJ1-3; 7 nucleotides agree with TRBD1. V was clipped by 4 bases and J by 4 bases; unmatched bases: 1. CDR1 is LNHDA, CDR2 SQIVND, per germline (reference sequence). CDR3 length: 13 residues. CDR3 coding DNA: TGTGCCAGTAGTACACAGGGGGGAAACACCATATATTTT. It codes for CASSTQGGNTIYF.

The rearrangement joins TRBV13 to TRBJ2-7; 12 nucleotides match TRBD2. Germline values: CDR1 PRHDT, CDR2 FYEKMQ (reference sequence). V trimming: 3 bases; J trimming: 2 bases; junction bases outside the gene matches: 5. This CDR3 is 16 amino acids long. The CDR3 coding sequence is TGTGCCAGCAGCTTGACCCTAGCGGGAGGGCCCTACGAGCAGTACTTC. Amino acids: CASSLTLAGGPYEQYF.

V is TRBV19 and J is TRBJ1-5, with 8 positions matching TRBD1. This CDR3 region has 17 residues. V trimming: 2 bases; J trimming: 3 bases; junction bases outside the gene matches: 9. CDR1 and CDR2 (germline): LNHDA, SQIVND (reference sequence). The CDR3 sequence: CASSILGTGDLNQPQHF. In DNA, the CDR3 is TGTGCCAGTAGTATATTAGGGACAGGTGACCTCAATCAGCCCCAGCATTTT. Using reference TRBV19 and TRBJ1-5 for the parts outside the CDR3, the full variable domain is DGGITQSPKYLFRKEGQNVTLSCEQNLNHDAMYWYRQDPGQGLRLIYYSQIVNDFQKGDIAEGYSVSREKKESFPLTVTSAQKNPTAFYLCASSILGTGDLNQPQHFGDGTRLSIL.

V gene TRBV28 combines with J gene TRBJ1-5; TRBD1 agrees at 8 bases. CDR3 length: 14 amino acids. The V gene's germline CDR1 is MDHEN and CDR2 SYDVKM. J was trimmed by 3 bases and V by 6 bases; bases with no gene match: 4. Written as DNA, the CDR3 is TGTGCCAGCAGACAGACAGGGGTCAATCAGCCCCAGCATTTT. This translates into CASRQTGVNQPQHF.

The V and J genes are TRBV5-6 and TRBJ2-3; D may be TRBD1 (8 bases). Germline CDR1 and CDR2: SGHDT and YYEEEE. The V end lost 6 bases, the J end lost 7 bases, and 21 bases lay between the germline ends. The CDR3 runs to 15 residues. The CDR3, as DNA: TGTGCCAGCACCGGTACAGGGGGAGGGATAAATACGCAGTATTTT. It codes for CASTGTGGGINTQYF. The full variable domain, its missing parts supplied by reference TRBV5-6 and TRBJ2-3, is DAGVTQSPTHLIKTRGQQVTLRCSPKSGHDTVSWYQQALGQGPQFIFQYYEEEERQRGNFPDRFSGHQFPNYSSELNVNALLLGDSALYLCASTGTGGGINTQYFGPGTRLTVL.

The V gene is TRBV27, the J gene TRBJ1-2; 10 positions agree with TRBD1. The CDR3 consists of 14 residues. Trimming removed 8 bases from V and 3 bases from J; junction bases left unmatched: 6. CDR1 and CDR2 from the germline V gene are MNHEY and SMNVEV (reference sequence). The CDR3 DNA is TGTGCCAGCGGCCATGGACAGGGGGACTATGGCTACACCTTC. Its translation is CASGHGQGDYGYTF.

The DNA of the CDR3 is TGTGCCAGCAGTGCCAGCGGGAGGAACTACAATGAGCAGTTCTTC. Translation gives CASSASGRNYNEQFF. The rearrangement links TRBV2 to TRBJ2-1; 9 bases align to TRBD2. The trim removed 4 bases at V and 3 bases at J, leaving 4 bases unmatched. Germline V lookup: CDR1 SNHLY, CDR2 FYNNEI. The CDR3 contains 15 residues. The whole variable domain, filled in from reference TRBV2 and TRBJ2-1, reads EPEVTQTPSHQVTQMGQEVILRCVPISNHLYFYWYRQILGQKVEFLVSFYNNEISEKSEIFDDQFSVERPDGSNFTLKIRSTKLEDSAMYFCASSASGRNYNEQFFGPGTRLTVL.

This clone has a single count. The chain recombines TRBV11-2 with TRBJ1-3; TRBD1 matches 9 bases. Germline loops: CDR1 SGHAT, CDR2 FQNNGV. J gave up 0 bases and V 5 bases, and 8 bases lay outside the gene matches. The CDR3 covers 17 residues. CDR3 nucleotide sequence: TGTGCCAGCAGCGCGGGGACAGGGAGGTACTCTGGAAACACCATATATTTT. Its translation is CASSAGTGRYSGNTIYF.

This chain joins TRBV4-1 and TRBJ1-2; unclear D gene. The length of the CDR3 is 12 residues. V was cut by 4 bases and J by 9 bases, with 12 bases left in between. Looked up from germline, CDR1 is MGHRA and CDR2 is YSYEKL. This CDR3 reads CASSPGGGSYTF. The CDR3 bases are TGCGCCAGCAGCCCAGGAGGAGGTAGCTACACCTTC.

This chain links TRBV19 with TRBJ2-2; 8 bases line up with TRBD1. The ends lost 5 bases at V and 7 bases at J; junction bases unmatched: 6. The germline gives CDR1 LNHDA, CDR2 SQIVND (reference sequence). This CDR3 region has 14 residues. The CDR3 nucleotides read TGTGCCAGTAGTGCGGGACAGGTGAACGGGGAGCTGTTTTTT. Protein product: CASSAGQVNGELFF.

This clone showed up just once. The rearrangement links TRBV27 to TRBJ2-5, with D tentatively TRBD1 (7 bases). The J call could be wrong; TRBJ2-7 is a better fit for the DNA end. Germline CDR1 reads MNHEY; CDR2 reads SMNVEV (reference sequence). The CDR3 length is 14 residues. The chain's CDR3 is CASSLQQEGAEQYF. CDR3 coding DNA: TGTGCCAGCAGTTTACAGCAGGAGGGGGCCGAGCAGTACTTC.

This chain uses TRBV27 with TRBJ2-1; D is perhaps TRBD2 (6 bases). Looked up from germline, CDR1 is MNHEY and CDR2 is SMNVEV (reference sequence). The CDR3 is 12 amino acids. Trimming removed 0 bases at V and 9 bases at J, with 6 bases between. DNA for the CDR3: TGTGCCAGCAGTTTATCCGGGGGTGAGCAGTTCTTC. Translation: CASSLSGGEQFF.

V is TRBV7-9 and J is TRBJ2-7; D possibly corresponds to TRBD2 (6 bases). The CDR3 sequence is 13 residues long. The V end lost 5 bases, the J end lost 6 bases, and 14 bases lay between the germline ends. CDR1 SEHNR and CDR2 FQNEAQ come from the germline V gene (reference sequence). CDR3 sequence: CASSRGSGSEQYF. CDR3 nucleotides: TGTGCCAGCAGCCGGGGTAGCGGATCCGAGCAGTACTTC.